Shown below are 18 T cell receptor beta chains from a single sample sequenced in a study of identical twins. TCRdb analysed the 5' RACE reads with MiXCR anew, one entry per CDR3 protein. The sample has approximately 230,000 distinct CDR3 sequences; roughly 13% are singletons. What was sequenced was memory (CD45RO+) T cells sorted from blood. These receptors were collected from a woman aged 18-29 years in good health.

This clonotype was recorded many times. CDR3 sequence (DNA): TGTGCCATCAGTGCCCTCGGGAACAATGAGCAGTTCTTC. Its protein product is CAISALGNNEQFF. The chain employs TRBV10-3 and TRBJ2-1, with D tentatively TRBD2 (5 bases). The CDR3 extends over 13 amino acids. Per the germline V gene, CDR1 is ENHRY and CDR2 is SYGVKD. The ends were cut back, 4 bases at V and 5 bases at J, with 9 bases in the middle.

This clonotype has a handful of counts. V usage is TRBV6-2 or TRBV6-3 and J usage is TRBJ2-1, with TRBD1 identical over 8 bases. CDR1 and CDR2 from the germline V gene are MNHEY and SVGEGT. With 7 bases clipped from V and 8 bases from J, the junction kept 16 bases outside the gene matches. CDR3 length: 16 amino acids. The CDR3 spells CASTQSPGQGKYEQFF. The CDR3 bases are TGTGCCAGCACCCAGTCCCCTGGACAGGGAAAGTATGAGCAGTTCTTC.

This clonotype has only a few counts. The CDR3 DNA is TGCAGTGCGGTCGCCCGGGGACACTTCTACGAGCAGTACTTC. This codes for CSAVARGHFYEQYF. The genes are TRBV20-1 and TRBJ2-7; D is perhaps TRBD1 (6 bases). The germline V gene encodes CDR1 DFQATT and CDR2 SNEGSKA (reference sequence). V dropped 6 bases and J dropped 3 bases, with 18 bases sitting between them. The CDR3 has 14 residues.

This clonotype was seen a few times. The rearrangement joins TRBV20-1 to TRBJ2-1, with D perhaps TRBD1 or TRBD2 (5 bases each). The CDR3 covers 14 residues. From germline, CDR1 is DFQATT and CDR2 SNEGSKA (reference sequence). V was trimmed by 6 bases and J by 4 bases, leaving 16 bases between them. DNA for the CDR3: TGCAGTGCGAGCACCACGGGGCCTTACAATGAGCAGTTCTTC. Its protein product is CSASTTGPYNEQFF.

A few counts support this clonotype. This chain links TRBV30 with TRBJ2-6; D remains unclear. Germline values: CDR1 GTSNPN, CDR2 SVGIG (reference sequence). The CDR3 has 13 amino acids. The V and J ends lost 1 base and 0 bases respectively, with 1 base between them. The CDR3 region is CAWSDSGANVLTF. CDR3 DNA sequence: TGTGCCTGGAGTGACTCTGGGGCCAACGTCCTGACTTTC.

This clonotype occurred a few times. The rearrangement joins TRBV6-2 or TRBV6-3 to TRBJ2-1, with D perhaps matching TRBD2 (6 bases). This CDR3 has 15 amino acids. The germline CDR1 and CDR2 sequences are MNHEY and SVGEGT. V was pared by 2 bases and J by 5 bases, with 13 bases between. CDR3: CASSYGTRLNNEQFF. CDR3 bases: TGTGCCAGCAGTTACGGGACTCGACTAAACAATGAGCAGTTCTTC.

This clonotype has just a few counts. The chain has TRBV12-3 or TRBV12-4 and TRBJ2-3; 11 bases align to TRBD2. This CDR3 is 19 amino acids long. V gave up 5 bases and J gave up 5 bases; unmatched junction bases: 18. The CDR3 loop reads CASSPHLGGSGRVGDTQYF. As DNA, the CDR3 is TGTGCCAGCAGTCCCCACCTAGGCGGTAGCGGGAGGGTAGGAGATACGCAGTATTTT.

In the case of this clonotype: One base away lies a much larger clone, so this may be a sequencing read error. The CDR3 nucleotides read TGTGCCAGCAGCCCCCCTGGGGGGCAAGAGACCCAGTACTTC. Its protein product is CASSPPGGQETQYF. The chain employs TRBV7-3 and TRBJ2-5, with a weak D call TRBD2 (6 bases). The V gene lost 5 bases and the J gene lost 2 bases, with 12 bases spanning the gap. Germline values: CDR1 SGHTA, CDR2 FQGTGA. The CDR3 is 14 amino acids.

This clonotype turned up a few times. The V gene is TRBV5-1, the J gene TRBJ1-1; weak D call: TRBD1 (6 bases). Germline assignment: CDR1 SGHRS and CDR2 YFSETQ. V dropped 0 bases and J dropped 8 bases, with 8 bases sitting between them. The CDR3 is 12 residues long. CDR3: CASSLAGQEAFF. DNA of the CDR3: TGCGCCAGCAGCTTGGCCGGACAGGAAGCTTTCTTT. Based on the CDR3 plus reference TRBV5-1 and TRBJ1-1, the full variable domain is KAGVTQTPRYLIKTRGQQVTLSCSPISGHRSVSWYQQTPGQGLQFLFEYFSETQRNKGNFPGRFSGRQFSNSRSEMNVSTLELGDSALYLCASSLAGQEAFFGQGTRLTVV.

Points on this clonotype: The germline gene is not matched at one end of the junction; a read error may be the cause. The CDR3: CASSVPRAGATNERFF. As DNA, the CDR3 is TGTGCCAGCAGCGTACCTAGAGCGGGAGCGACCAATGAGCGGTTCTTC. This chain uses TRBV9 with TRBJ2-1, with 8 bases matching TRBD2. CDR1 and CDR2 (germline): SGDLS, YYNGEE. This CDR3 region has 16 residues.

The chain combines TRBV5-5 with TRBJ1-5, with a possible D match to TRBD1 (6 bases). The ends were cut back, 1 base at V and 6 bases at J, with 11 bases in the middle. CDR1 is SGHKS, CDR2 YYEKEE, per germline (reference sequence). The CDR3 loop spans 14 amino acids. The CDR3 nucleotides are TGTGCCAGCAGCTTGCTACAGGGCGGTCAGCCCCAGCATTTT. Protein sequence: CASSLLQGGQPQHF.

The chain carries TRBV12-3 or TRBV12-4 and TRBJ2-3; D remains ambiguous. CDR3 length: 13 amino acids. V gave up 3 bases and J gave up 0 bases, with 4 bases separating them. The CDR3 here is CASSLHSTDTQYF. For the CDR3, the DNA is TGTGCCAGCAGTTTGCACAGCACAGATACGCAGTATTTT.

In this sample, this clonotype turned up many times. The chain recombines TRBV29-1 with TRBJ2-7, with TRBD1 matching over 9 bases. The CDR3 extends over 13 amino acids. Germline V CDR1 and CDR2: SQVTM, ANQGSEA. Losses at the gene ends were 4 bases for V and 7 bases for J; bases not matched to a gene: 8. CDR3 region: CSVAGTGFSEQYF. The CDR3 bases are TGCAGCGTTGCTGGGACAGGGTTCTCGGAGCAGTACTTC.

Only a few counts were recorded for this clonotype. The chain couples TRBV12-3 or TRBV12-4 to TRBJ2-2; perhaps TRBD2 as D (5 bases). Between the trimmed V and J ends, which lost 7 bases and 5 bases, there was a span of 11 bases. The CDR3 contains 13 residues. The CDR3 reads CASISEGTGELFF. The CDR3 coding sequence is TGTGCCAGCATTTCAGAGGGAACCGGGGAGCTGTTTTTT.

The rearrangement joins TRBV6-5 to TRBJ1-1; no clear D gene. V lost 6 bases and J lost 7, with 15 bases in between. The CDR3 sequence is 13 residues long. Per germline, CDR1 MNHEY and CDR2 SVGAGI. The CDR3 is CASRLSQAGEAFF. The CDR3 region has the DNA TGTGCCAGCAGGCTGTCGCAGGCCGGTGAAGCTTTCTTT.

This clonotype was detected only a few times. This chain joins TRBV3-1 and TRBJ2-7, with a tentative D call TRBD1 (5 bases). Germline-derived CDR1 and CDR2 are LGHDT and YNNKEL (reference sequence). CDR3 length: 13 residues. The ends were cut back, 2 bases at V and 5 bases at J, with 10 bases in the middle. This CDR3 is CASSQRGADEQYF. CDR3 nucleotides: TGTGCCAGCAGCCAAAGGGGCGCCGACGAGCAGTACTTC.

This clonotype has just a few counts. The V gene is TRBV24-1, the J gene TRBJ1-1; D is perhaps TRBD1 (5 bases). V lost 6 bases to trimming and J lost 1 base, with 8 bases between them. Germline CDR1 is KGHDR and CDR2 is SFDVKD. The CDR3 extends over 13 amino acids. DNA for the CDR3: TGTGCCACCAGTTTGACAGAGAACACTGAAGCTTTCTTT. As protein: CATSLTENTEAFF.

This clonotype was recorded at least ten times. V usage is TRBV5-1 and J usage is TRBJ1-1, with no clear D. CDR1 and CDR2 from the germline V gene are SGHRS and YFSETQ. Between the trimmed V and J ends, which lost 0 bases and 0 bases, there was a span of 9 bases. The CDR3 has 15 amino acids. The chain's CDR3 is CASSLGAALNTEAFF. In nucleotides, the CDR3 is TGCGCCAGCAGCTTGGGGGCAGCCTTGAACACTGAAGCTTTCTTT. Variable domain in full (rest from reference TRBV5-1 and TRBJ1-1): KAGVTQTPRYLIKTRGQQVTLSCSPISGHRSVSWYQQTPGQGLQFLFEYFSETQRNKGNFPGRFSGRQFSNSRSEMNVSTLELGDSALYLCASSLGAALNTEAFFGQGTRLTVV.